The 11 T cell receptor beta chains listed next were all sequenced from one sample in a study of cytomegalovirus exposure and HLA in healthy donors (dated by TCRdb to the late 2010s). The method was the immunoSEQ multiplex PCR assay. For the multiplex PCR, a mixture combining 60 forward primers for TCR Vbeta segments and 13 reverse primers for TCR Jbeta segments was used. Held by TCRdb, this immuneACCESS table contains in-frame sequences only and omits some clones. Under half of the omission traces to an unresolved V gene where checked; the cause of the rest is unknown. This sample gives under 200,000 clones in total; about four fifths of them show up just once. The top ten hold 7% to 9% of the sample. The sequencing input was PBMCs. All receptors come from a male donor in good health and CMV-seropositive.

The chain couples TRBV9 to TRBJ1-4; possibly TRBD1 for D (6 bases). Germline CDR1 and CDR2: SGDLS and YYNGEE. The CDR3 contains 14 residues. The V end was cut by 3 bases, the J end by 5 bases, with 11 bases between. The CDR3 DNA reads TGTGCCAGCAGCGAGGGGGTGGCGAATGAAAAACTGTTTTTT. It translates to CASSEGVANEKLFF.

The chain has TRBV14 and TRBJ1-6; possibly TRBD1 for D (5 bases). V was shortened by 0 bases and J by 10 bases, with 13 bases between the two germline ends. The germline V gene has CDR1 SGHDN and CDR2 FVKESK. The CDR3 has 15 amino acids. CDR3 sequence reads: CASSQDDRGGSPLHF. The CDR3 nucleotides are TGTGCCAGCAGCCAAGATGATAGGGGAGGGTCACCCCTCCACTTT.

This clone was observed a single time. This chain connects TRBV2 to TRBJ2-3, with 7 bases lining up with TRBD1. The V segment lost 5 bases and the J segment 6 bases; nucleotides outside the gene matches: 8. CDR3 length: 14 residues. The V gene's germline CDR1 is SNHLY and CDR2 FYNNEI. CDR3: CASSKGTAADTQYF. DNA of the CDR3: TGTGCCAGCAGTAAGGGGACAGCCGCCGATACGCAGTATTTT.

This clone is a singleton in its sample. The chain carries TRBV27 and TRBJ2-3, with TRBD2 matching 8 bases. Germline CDR1 is MNHEY and CDR2 is SMNVEV (reference sequence). The CDR3 covers 15 residues. The V gene end was trimmed by 6 bases and the J gene end by 7 bases; junction bases not matched to a gene: 12. The CDR3 spells CASSLWREAPNTQYF. CDR3 nucleotides: TGTGCCAGCAGCCTCTGGCGGGAGGCCCCTAATACGCAGTATTTT.

The chain recombines TRBV4-3 with TRBJ1-1, with 9 bases lining up with TRBD1. V shed 0 bases, J shed 4 bases, and the junction held 6 bases outside the gene matches. This CDR3 is built from 16 residues. Germline assignment: CDR1 LGHNA and CDR2 YSLEER. The CDR3 protein is CASSQDGTGLATEAFF. As DNA, the CDR3 is TGCGCCAGCAGCCAAGATGGGACAGGGTTGGCCACTGAAGCTTTCTTT.

The V gene is TRBV4-3, the J gene TRBJ2-1; D call uncertain. V dropped 0 bases and J dropped 0 bases, with 12 bases sitting between them. The CDR3 runs 17 residues. Germline V gene data show CDR1 as LGHNA and CDR2 as YSLEER. The CDR3 DNA follows: TGCGCCAGCAGCCAAGATGGATCCAGCGCCTCCTACAATGAGCAGTTCTTC. Protein product: CASSQDGSSASYNEQFF.

The chain recombines TRBV5-5 with TRBJ2-1; TRBD1 matches at 11 bases. Germline-derived CDR1 and CDR2 are SGHKS and YYEKEE (reference sequence). The CDR3 loop spans 19 amino acids. J gave up 7 bases and V 4 bases, and 19 bases lay outside the gene matches. The CDR3 nucleotides are TGTGCCAGCAGCCCCCGGGACAGGGGGGAAGTTTTTAGGGTTAATGAGCAGTTCTTC. Translated, it gives CASSPRDRGEVFRVNEQFF.

J is TRBJ1-1 and V is TRBV19; D is unclear. Germline lookup yields CDR1 LNHDA and CDR2 SQIVND (reference sequence). Trimming took 4 bases from V and 2 from J, leaving 11 bases between them. The CDR3 totals 14 residues. CDR3 sequence reads: CASSKDTTNTEAFF. The CDR3 coding sequence is TGTGCCAGTAGTAAAGACACAACAAACACTGAAGCTTTCTTT.

V and J are TRBV7-9 and TRBJ2-7; D ambiguous. CDR1 and CDR2 (germline): SEHNR, FQNEAQ (reference sequence). CDR3 size: 13 residues. V gave up 0 bases and J gave up 9 bases, with 12 bases separating them. This CDR3 is CASSLAQERGQYF. The CDR3 DNA is TGTGCCAGCAGCTTAGCGCAAGAGAGAGGGCAGTACTTC.

The J gene is TRBJ1-2, the V gene TRBV6-5; D uncertain. V was cut by 4 bases and J by 6 bases, with 15 bases left in between. The CDR3 sequence is 14 residues long. Germline CDR1 reads MNHEY; CDR2 reads SVGAGI. The CDR3 reads CASSSLWPGDGYTF. The CDR3 bases are TGTGCCAGCAGTTCCCTGTGGCCGGGAGATGGCTACACCTTC.

The chain combines TRBV5-1 with TRBJ1-2; D unresolved. The CDR3 has 14 residues. CDR1 and CDR2 from the germline V gene are SGHRS and YFSETQ. Deletions cut 0 bases from V and 6 bases from J, with 12 bases between. CDR3 bases: TGCGCCAGCAGCTTGGACAGTAATTATGATGGCTACACCTTC. It is translated as CASSLDSNYDGYTF.